These T cell receptor beta chains were read from a single sample in a study of blood T cell repertoires in COVID-19. Profiled with immunoSEQ multiplex PCR; TCRdb holds only in-frame clones, not every one. Found here are about 400,000 clones, approximately 88% of them singletons; the top ten hold over 0.9%. What was sequenced was PBMCs or T cells enriched from blood (not recorded which). Receptors originate from a woman aged 30 to 39 with acute COVID-19. Each CDR3 is given with its conserved first and last residue. Each record gives: clone size, D gene, J gene, V gene, CDR3 protein, CDR3 DNA. The D gene is left open where the match is weak. Only part of the rows carry a size: once, few, many, or a class if the clone is expanded.

clone_size: .; d_call: TRBD2; j_call: TRBJ2-1; v_call: TRBV18; cdr3_aa: CASSRDGGEFNEQFF; cdr3_nt: TGTGCCAGCTCACGGGACGGGGGGGAGTTTAATGAGCAGTTCTTC
clone_size: .; d_call: TRBD1; j_call: TRBJ1-2; v_call: TRBV6-2/TRBV6-3; cdr3_aa: CASSAPQGRVYGYTF; cdr3_nt: TGTGCCAGCAGTGCCCCACAGGGGCGAGTTTATGGCTACACCTTC
clone_size: .; d_call: .; j_call: TRBJ1-2; v_call: TRBV5-1; cdr3_aa: CASSLETGPNYGYTF; cdr3_nt: TGCGCCAGCAGCTTGGAAACAGGGCCTAACTATGGCTACACCTTC
clone_size: .; d_call: .; j_call: TRBJ1-5; v_call: TRBV24-1; cdr3_aa: CATSEPKLNRGQPRRQPQHF; cdr3_nt: TGTGCCACCAGTGAGCCTAAATTGAATAGGGGCCAACCCCGACGTCAGCCCCAGCATTTT
clone_size: .; d_call: TRBD1; j_call: TRBJ1-2; v_call: TRBV19; cdr3_aa: CASSPQGAVNYGYTF; cdr3_nt: TGTGCCAGTAGTCCACAGGGGGCGGTTAACTATGGCTACACCTTC
clone_size: once; d_call: .; j_call: TRBJ2-1; v_call: TRBV19; cdr3_aa: CASSTRTQNYNEQFF; cdr3_nt: TGTGCCAGTAGTACACGGACTCAAAACTACAATGAGCAGTTCTTC
clone_size: .; d_call: TRBD2; j_call: TRBJ2-4; v_call: TRBV4-1; cdr3_aa: CASSRLLVAGGDIQYF; cdr3_nt: TGCGCCAGCAGCCGACTTCTGGTGGCGGGGGGGGACATTCAGTACTTC
clone_size: .; d_call: TRBD1; j_call: TRBJ1-2; v_call: TRBV6-5; cdr3_aa: CASSYSWTGASGYTF; cdr3_nt: TGTGCCAGCAGTTACTCGTGGACAGGGGCTTCTGGCTACACCTTC
clone_size: .; d_call: .; j_call: TRBJ2-5; v_call: TRBV6-5; cdr3_aa: CASSYWAGRQETQYF; cdr3_nt: TGTGCCAGCAGTTACTGGGCAGGGCGGCAAGAGACCCAGTACTTC
clone_size: .; d_call: .; j_call: TRBJ1-3; v_call: TRBV18; cdr3_aa: CASSPKTGAGNTIYF; cdr3_nt: TGTGCCAGCTCTCCCAAGACCGGGGCTGGAAACACCATATATTTT
clone_size: .; d_call: .; j_call: TRBJ2-1; v_call: TRBV3-1/TRBV3-2; cdr3_aa: CASSQLRAAGDEQFF; cdr3_nt: TGTGCCAGCAGCCAACTCCGGGCGGCCGGGGATGAGCAGTTCTTC
clone_size: few; d_call: TRBD1; j_call: TRBJ1-6; v_call: TRBV27; cdr3_aa: CASSLRQGGNSPLHF; cdr3_nt: TGTGCCAGCAGTTTACGGCAGGGGGGTAATTCACCCCTCCACTTT
clone_size: .; d_call: .; j_call: TRBJ2-3; v_call: TRBV14; cdr3_aa: CASSQFAGLTDTQYF; cdr3_nt: TGTGCCAGCAGCCAGTTCGCGGGGCTCACAGATACGCAGTATTTT
clone_size: .; d_call: TRBD1; j_call: TRBJ2-5; v_call: TRBV5-1; cdr3_aa: CASSPWTGSQETQYF; cdr3_nt: TGCGCCAGCAGCCCATGGACAGGATCCCAAGAGACCCAGTACTTC
clone_size: once; d_call: .; j_call: TRBJ1-2; v_call: TRBV24-1; cdr3_aa: CATGGALGEGYTF; cdr3_nt: TGTGCCACCGGGGGGGCCTTGGGCGAGGGCTACACCTTC
clone_size: .; d_call: .; j_call: TRBJ2-7; v_call: TRBV20-1; cdr3_aa: CSAGDSRYEQYF; cdr3_nt: TGCAGTGCTGGTGACAGTCGCTACGAGCAGTACTTC
clone_size: .; d_call: .; j_call: TRBJ2-7; v_call: TRBV10-1; cdr3_aa: CASSERQVGEQYF; cdr3_nt: TGCGCCAGCAGTGAACGTCAGGTGGGCGAGCAGTACTTC
clone_size: .; d_call: TRBD1; j_call: TRBJ1-4; v_call: TRBV5-6; cdr3_aa: CASSLQGVNEKLFF; cdr3_nt: TGTGCCAGCAGTTTACAGGGGGTTAATGAAAAACTGTTTTTT
clone_size: .; d_call: TRBD1; j_call: TRBJ1-1; v_call: TRBV18; cdr3_aa: CASSSTGVTEAFF; cdr3_nt: TGTGCCAGCTCATCGACAGGGGTCACTGAAGCTTTCTTT
clone_size: .; d_call: TRBD1; j_call: TRBJ1-2; v_call: TRBV18; cdr3_aa: CASSPGQGALHGYTF; cdr3_nt: TGTGCCAGCTCACCGGGACAGGGGGCCCTTCATGGCTACACCTTC
clone_size: .; d_call: TRBD2; j_call: TRBJ2-3; v_call: TRBV4-1; cdr3_aa: CASSQTHGTSGGQDTQYF; cdr3_nt: TGCGCCAGCAGCCAGACTCACGGGACTAGCGGGGGGCAAGATACGCAGTATTTT
clone_size: .; d_call: TRBD1; j_call: TRBJ1-1; v_call: TRBV19; cdr3_aa: CASSIYVGQGGEAFF; cdr3_nt: TGTGCCAGTAGTATTTATGTCGGACAGGGGGGAGAAGCTTTCTTT
clone_size: .; d_call: .; j_call: TRBJ1-1; v_call: TRBV15; cdr3_aa: CATSLDLKTGVYTEAFF; cdr3_nt: TGTGCCACCAGCCTCGATTTAAAGACAGGAGTCTACACTGAAGCTTTCTTT
clone_size: .; d_call: .; j_call: TRBJ1-6; v_call: TRBV7-8; cdr3_aa: CASSLAARGSSYNSPLHF; cdr3_nt: TGTGCCAGCAGCTTAGCGGCCCGGGGGAGCTCCTATAATTCACCCCTCCACTTT
clone_size: .; d_call: .; j_call: TRBJ2-2; v_call: TRBV9; cdr3_aa: CASSVVSTGELFF; cdr3_nt: TGTGCCAGCAGCGTAGTCTCCACCGGGGAGCTGTTTTTT
clone_size: .; d_call: .; j_call: TRBJ1-2; v_call: TRBV12-3/TRBV12-4; cdr3_aa: CASSGTVFYGYTF; cdr3_nt: TGTGCCAGCAGTGGTACGGTTTTCTATGGCTACACCTTC
clone_size: .; d_call: .; j_call: TRBJ2-1; v_call: TRBV12-3/TRBV12-4; cdr3_aa: CASTDRGNEQFF; cdr3_nt: TGTGCCAGCACCGACCGGGGAAATGAGCAGTTCTTC
clone_size: .; d_call: .; j_call: TRBJ2-7; v_call: TRBV5-3; cdr3_aa: CARSSGGAWGYEQYF; cdr3_nt: TGTGCCAGAAGTTCCGGTGGGGCCTGGGGCTACGAGCAGTACTTC
clone_size: .; d_call: TRBD1; j_call: TRBJ1-1; v_call: TRBV5-1; cdr3_aa: CASSSAHGTVHTEAFF; cdr3_nt: TGCGCCAGCAGCTCCGCGCACGGGACAGTCCACACTGAAGCTTTCTTT
clone_size: .; d_call: .; j_call: TRBJ1-2; v_call: TRBV6-5; cdr3_aa: CASSYSRGYGYTF; cdr3_nt: TGTGCCAGCAGTTACTCGAGGGGGTATGGCTACACCTTC
clone_size: .; d_call: TRBD1; j_call: TRBJ2-3; v_call: TRBV9; cdr3_aa: CASGDRGSDTQYF; cdr3_nt: TGTGCCAGCGGAGACAGGGGTTCAGATACGCAGTATTTT
clone_size: .; d_call: .; j_call: TRBJ1-5; v_call: TRBV7-2; cdr3_aa: CASSLDGRAGQPQHF; cdr3_nt: TGTGCCAGCAGCTTAGATGGCAGGGCTGGGCAGCCCCAGCATTTT
clone_size: few; d_call: TRBD1; j_call: TRBJ1-5; v_call: TRBV10-3; cdr3_aa: CAISPDRGGQPQHF; cdr3_nt: TGTGCCATCAGTCCGGACAGGGGAGGCCAGCCCCAGCATTTT
clone_size: .; d_call: .; j_call: TRBJ2-5; v_call: TRBV3-1/TRBV3-2; cdr3_aa: CASSPRWGNQETQYF; cdr3_nt: TGTGCCAGCAGCCCCCGGTGGGGCAATCAAGAGACCCAGTACTTC
clone_size: .; d_call: .; j_call: TRBJ1-2; v_call: TRBV29-1; cdr3_aa: CSVAAGYGEVEGYTF; cdr3_nt: TGCAGCGTTGCCGCGGGGTACGGGGAGGTGGAGGGCTACACCTTC
clone_size: once; d_call: TRBD2; j_call: TRBJ2-1; v_call: TRBV4-2; cdr3_aa: CASSQEGSSGGAFYEQFF; cdr3_nt: TGTGCCAGCAGCCAAGAAGGATCTAGCGGGGGGGCGTTCTATGAGCAGTTCTTC
clone_size: .; d_call: TRBD2; j_call: TRBJ2-7; v_call: TRBV5-6; cdr3_aa: CASSLGLAGGREQYF; cdr3_nt: TGTGCCAGCAGCTTGGGACTAGCGGGGGGGCGCGAGCAGTACTTC
clone_size: .; d_call: .; j_call: TRBJ2-7; v_call: TRBV4-1; cdr3_aa: CASSQESQSPYEQYF; cdr3_nt: TGCGCCAGCAGCCAAGAATCGCAGTCCCCCTACGAGCAGTACTTC
clone_size: .; d_call: TRBD2; j_call: TRBJ2-2; v_call: TRBV10-3; cdr3_aa: CAIRRGSGGTNTGELFF; cdr3_nt: TGTGCCATCAGGCGTGGGAGCGGGGGAACGAACACCGGGGAGCTGTTTTTT
clone_size: .; d_call: TRBD2; j_call: TRBJ2-5; v_call: TRBV3-1/TRBV3-2; cdr3_aa: CASSQDSGGLTQYF; cdr3_nt: TGTGCCAGCAGCCAAGATAGCGGGGGGTTGACCCAGTACTTC
clone_size: .; d_call: TRBD1; j_call: TRBJ1-5; v_call: TRBV25-1; cdr3_aa: CASSEGGTGLLSQHF; cdr3_nt: TGTGCCAGCAGCGAAGGTGGGACAGGGCTCCTGTCCCAGCATTTT
clone_size: .; d_call: .; j_call: TRBJ2-2; v_call: TRBV9; cdr3_aa: CASQGGYTGELFF; cdr3_nt: TGTGCCAGCCAGGGGGGTTACACCGGGGAGCTGTTTTTT
clone_size: .; d_call: .; j_call: TRBJ1-2; v_call: TRBV12-3/TRBV12-4; cdr3_aa: CASSDRFNYGYTF; cdr3_nt: TGTGCCAGCAGTGACAGGTTTAACTATGGCTACACCTTC
clone_size: once; d_call: TRBD1; j_call: TRBJ1-6; v_call: TRBV5-1; cdr3_aa: CASSNPGTGGSNSPLHF; cdr3_nt: TGCGCCAGCAGCAATCCCGGGACAGGGGGCAGTAATTCACCCCTCCACTTT
clone_size: .; d_call: .; j_call: TRBJ2-2; v_call: TRBV11-3; cdr3_aa: CASSSYYTGELFF; cdr3_nt: TGTGCCAGCAGCTCTTACTACACCGGGGAGCTGTTTTTT
clone_size: .; d_call: .; j_call: TRBJ1-5; v_call: TRBV19; cdr3_aa: CASSIRTQNSNQPQHF; cdr3_nt: TGTGCCAGTAGTATAAGGACACAGAATAGCAATCAGCCCCAGCATTTT
clone_size: .; d_call: TRBD1; j_call: TRBJ1-6; v_call: TRBV7-2; cdr3_aa: CASSLLGQNSPLHF; cdr3_nt: TGTGCCAGCAGCTTACTGGGACAGAATTCACCCCTCCACTTT
clone_size: once; d_call: .; j_call: TRBJ1-2; v_call: TRBV6-5; cdr3_aa: CASSPDRNYGYTF; cdr3_nt: TGTGCCAGCAGCCCGGACAGAAACTATGGCTACACCTTC
clone_size: .; d_call: TRBD1; j_call: TRBJ2-7; v_call: TRBV20-1; cdr3_aa: CSASGRDSTYEQYF; cdr3_nt: TGCAGTGCCAGTGGTCGGGACAGCACCTACGAGCAGTACTTC
clone_size: .; d_call: TRBD2; j_call: TRBJ2-1; v_call: TRBV30; cdr3_aa: CAWSREGLAGIYEQFF; cdr3_nt: TGTGCCTGGAGTCGGGAGGGACTAGCGGGGATCTATGAGCAGTTCTTC
clone_size: .; d_call: .; j_call: TRBJ1-2; v_call: TRBV6-5; cdr3_aa: CASSRVGGSPYGYTF; cdr3_nt: TGTGCCAGCAGTCGAGTCGGGGGTAGCCCCTATGGCTACACCTTC
clone_size: .; d_call: TRBD1; j_call: TRBJ1-1; v_call: TRBV30; cdr3_aa: CAWKGQVTEAFF; cdr3_nt: TGTGCCTGGAAGGGACAGGTCACTGAAGCTTTCTTT